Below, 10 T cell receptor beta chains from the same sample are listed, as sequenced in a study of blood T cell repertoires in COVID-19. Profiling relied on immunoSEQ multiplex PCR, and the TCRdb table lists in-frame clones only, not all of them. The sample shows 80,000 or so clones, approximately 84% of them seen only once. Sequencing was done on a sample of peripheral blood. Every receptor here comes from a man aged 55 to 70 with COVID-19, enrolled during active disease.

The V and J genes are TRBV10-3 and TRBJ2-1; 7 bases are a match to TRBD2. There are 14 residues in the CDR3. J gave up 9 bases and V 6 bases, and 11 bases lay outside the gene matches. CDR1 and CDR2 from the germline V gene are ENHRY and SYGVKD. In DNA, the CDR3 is TGTGCCATCAGGCCACTAGGACTAGGGGTTGAGCAGTTCTTC. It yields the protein CAIRPLGLGVEQFF.

This chain's CDR3 is CASSKLTGPSEQYF. In nucleotides, the CDR3 is TGTGCCAGCAGCAAGCTCACAGGGCCCAGCGAGCAGTACTTC. The gene calls are TRBV27 and TRBJ2-7, with a tentative D call TRBD1 (6 bases). The CDR3 totals 14 residues. V shed 6 bases and J shed 6 bases, with 18 bases lying between them. CDR1 and CDR2 (germline): MNHEY, SMNVEV (reference sequence).

The CDR3 DNA reads TGTGCCACCAGTGCCCCGGGACAGGGAAACTCCTACGAGCAGTACTTC. It specifies CATSAPGQGNSYEQYF. The chain couples TRBV24-1 to TRBJ2-7; 9 bases line up with TRBD1. Germline values: CDR1 KGHDR, CDR2 SFDVKD. Trimming took 5 bases from V and 0 from J; bases not matched to a gene: 7. CDR3 length: 16 residues.

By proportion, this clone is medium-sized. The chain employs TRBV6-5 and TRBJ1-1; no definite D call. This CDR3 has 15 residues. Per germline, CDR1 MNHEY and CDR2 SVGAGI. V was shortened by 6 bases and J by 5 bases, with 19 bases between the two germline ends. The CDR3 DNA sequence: TGTGCCAGCAGCCGCCTTTTAGCCATCGGGACTGAAGCTTTCTTT. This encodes CASSRLLAIGTEAFF.

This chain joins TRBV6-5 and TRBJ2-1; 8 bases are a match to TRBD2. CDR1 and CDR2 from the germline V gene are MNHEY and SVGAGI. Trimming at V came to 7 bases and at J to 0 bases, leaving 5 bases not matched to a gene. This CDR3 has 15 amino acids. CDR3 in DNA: TGTGCCAGCACTACGGGGGGGGCCTCCTACAATGAGCAGTTCTTC. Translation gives CASTTGGASYNEQFF.

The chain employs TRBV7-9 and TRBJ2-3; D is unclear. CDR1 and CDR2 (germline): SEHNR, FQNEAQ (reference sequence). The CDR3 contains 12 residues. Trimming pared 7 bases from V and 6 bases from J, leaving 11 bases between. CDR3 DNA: TGTGCCAGCAATCCTGCTAGGGATACGCAGTATTTT. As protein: CASNPARDTQYF.

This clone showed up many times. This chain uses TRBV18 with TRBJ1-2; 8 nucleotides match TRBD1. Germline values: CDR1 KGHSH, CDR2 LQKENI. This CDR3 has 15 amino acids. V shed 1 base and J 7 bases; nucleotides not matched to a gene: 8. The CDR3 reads CASSPQGQGYSGYTF. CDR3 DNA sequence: TGTGCCAGCTCACCACAAGGACAGGGCTACAGTGGCTACACCTTC.

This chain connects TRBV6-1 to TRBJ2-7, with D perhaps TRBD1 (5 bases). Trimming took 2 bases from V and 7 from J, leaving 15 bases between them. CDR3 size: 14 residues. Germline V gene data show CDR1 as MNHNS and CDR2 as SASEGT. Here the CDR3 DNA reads TGTGCCAGCAGTGAACAAACCGGGCCAGGGGAGCAGTACTTC. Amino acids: CASSEQTGPGEQYF.

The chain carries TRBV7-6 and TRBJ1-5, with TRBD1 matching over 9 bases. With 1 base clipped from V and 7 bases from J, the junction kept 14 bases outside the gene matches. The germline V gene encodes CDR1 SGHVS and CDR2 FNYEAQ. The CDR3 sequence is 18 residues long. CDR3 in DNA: TGTGCCAGCAGCTTAGATCCACCCTTTACAGGGGGCGTACAGCCCCAGCATTTT. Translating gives CASSLDPPFTGGVQPQHF.

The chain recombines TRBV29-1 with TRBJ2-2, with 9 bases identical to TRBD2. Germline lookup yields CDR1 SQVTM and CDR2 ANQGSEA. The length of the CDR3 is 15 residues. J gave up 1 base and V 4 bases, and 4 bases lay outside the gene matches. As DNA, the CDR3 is TGCAGCGTTGTTCGACTAGCGGAGAACACCGGGGAGCTGTTTTTT. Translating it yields CSVVRLAENTGELFF.